The clone carrying this T cell receptor (beta chain) was recorded a few times. The ends were cut back, 5 bases at V and 14 bases at J, with 13 bases in the middle. CDR1 and CDR2 (germline): SEHNR, FQNEAQ (reference sequence). This CDR3 contains 11 residues. This sample was included in a study of blood T cells in healthy people across ages. Primed by a sample-barcoded 5' primer and a J-beta primer mix, a second PCR proceeded for 7 to 11 cycles. TCRdb redid the calling of the 5' RACE reads with MiXCR, one entry per CDR3 protein. There are over a million distinct CDR3 sequences in the sample; 40% to 50% occur only once, and under 20% lies in the top ten.

The chain has TRBV7-9 and TRBJ2-1; TRBD2 is a possible D gene (5 bases). The TCR was taken from a woman aged 60-75 years in good health. Sequenced input: blood. The CDR3 here is CASSRGGWEFF. CDR3 DNA sequence: TGTGCCAGCAGCCGAGGCGGGTGGGAGTTCTTC.